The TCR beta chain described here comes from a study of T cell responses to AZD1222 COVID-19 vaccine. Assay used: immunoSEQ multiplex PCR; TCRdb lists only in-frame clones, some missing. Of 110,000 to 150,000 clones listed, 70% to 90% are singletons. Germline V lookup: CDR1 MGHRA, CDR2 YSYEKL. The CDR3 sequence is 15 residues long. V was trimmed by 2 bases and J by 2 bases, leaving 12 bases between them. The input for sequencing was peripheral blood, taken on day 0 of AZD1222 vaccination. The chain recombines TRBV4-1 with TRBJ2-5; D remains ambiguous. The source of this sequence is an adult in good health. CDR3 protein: CASSQTQVGQETQYF. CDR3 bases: TGCGCCAGCAGCCAAACGCAAGTGGGACAAGAGACCCAGTACTTC.